The clone carrying this T cell receptor (beta chain) has more than one count but fewer than ten. The J segment lost 7 bases and the V segment lost 2 bases, leaving 11 bases of the junction unmatched. This CDR3 has 16 residues. Germline CDR1 and CDR2: MDHEN and SYDVKM. These data are taken from a study of blood T cell repertoires in COVID-19. Clones were sequenced by immunoSEQ multiplex PCR, and TCRdb holds only the in-frame ones, with some missing. The sample gives 110,000 to 150,000 clones, about 86% of which show up once; approximately 8% is in the top ten. This sequence was found in a human donor in a cohort sampled during active COVID-19. Material for sequencing was peripheral blood. V gene TRBV28 combines with J gene TRBJ1-3, with TRBD1 matching 7 bases. The CDR3 DNA sequence: TGTGCCAGCAGTTTAACGACAGGGACAAATACCAACACCATATATTTT. Translating it yields CASSLTTGTNTNTIYF.